The subject of this entry is one T cell receptor beta chain. Which antigen it targets is not known. No clone much larger than this one lies a single base away; base qualities are absent. A second Seattle source provided samples from volunteer blood donors who had recovered from COVID-19. Collaborating institutions collected whole blood in K2EDTA tubes following their own protocols. For TCRbeta analysis, collaborator samples were shipped as frozen whole blood, as isolated PBMCs, or as DNA extracted from either sample type. The immunoSEQ Assay, a bias-controlled multiplex PCR, was used to amplify TCRbeta CDR3 regions from genomic DNA. Under the source paper's analysis protocol: Nucleated cell counts per sample were estimated from amplification of reference gene primers within the assay. Sequence reads were collapsed and filtered to measure the absolute abundance of every unique TCRbeta CDR3 rearrangement. For each sample, productive Simpson clonality was calculated as the square root of Simpson's diversity index over productive rearrangements. The source is immuneACCESS, and TCRdb retained only in-frame sequences with V and J called. Part of the clones is not carried over; for the studies checked, unresolved V genes explain less than half of this, and the remainder is unexplained. The V and J calls and clone size are taken from that table; D and trimming were inferred from the DNA. The sample table lists about 280,000 clones, roughly 87% of them with a count of one. 2.2% of the sample is held by the ten biggest clonotypes.

The data are from a study of blood T cell repertoires in COVID-19 (TCRdb year 2020). About the full investigation: Samples from collaborators originated in the United States, Italy and Spain and spanned both the acute and convalescent phases of COVID-19. The material from the prospective study consisted of cDNA or gDNA derived from T cells, B-cell-depleted T cells, or PBMCs. Deeply sampled blood TCRbeta repertoires from subjects exposed to, actively infected with, or recovered from COVID-19 were included in the dataset. A freely available public database, intended as a resource for researchers studying the immune response to SARS-CoV-2, is where the repertoires were released. The samples were drawn from two sources: the first 160 participants of the ongoing ImmuneRACE study, and fewer than 1,500 subjects contributed by 6 global collaborators. The sample metadata nearly always contained a de-identified subject ID, COVID-19 status, age in years and sex. Where HLA class I and class II types were available, the types were taken from metadata supplied by the sample provider, not from assay-based typing. The paper as a whole reports these results and caveats: Clinical and demographic metadata were provided uncurated, with the amount varying by source and participant.

The germline V gene gives CDR1 as MNHEY and CDR2 as SVGEGT. V sheds 0 bases and J sheds 4 bases, leaving 15 bases between their ends. Including cysteine and phenylalanine, the CDR3 has 16 amino acids. The CDR3 DNA has 48 bases and is translated from base 1. Source material: peripheral blood. In this chain, TRBV6-2 or TRBV6-3 is recombined with TRBJ2-5, with a weak D call of TRBD2 (5 bases match). The sequence was collected from a woman aged 50 to 65 who had recovered from COVID-19. The DNA sequence follows: TGTGCCAGCAGTTACTCCCGACCCGGAGAGGGAGAGACCCAGTACTTC. It translates as CASSYSRPGEGETQYF.